The entry below gives a single TCR beta chain sequence along with its context. The sample is drawn from a study of shared clonotypes between healthy human individuals. Assay used: immunoSEQ multiplex PCR; TCRdb lists only in-frame clones, some missing. The sample has some 790,000 clones; roughly 72% are singletons. J gave up 3 bases and V 3 bases, and 11 bases lay outside the gene matches. This CDR3 contains 17 residues. The V gene's germline CDR1 is LNHNV and CDR2 YYDKDF (reference sequence). Memory CD4+ cells were the fraction left after CD45RA+ naive selection. The receptor was derived from a woman under 40 in good health. This chain joins TRBV15 and TRBJ2-1; 7 positions agree with TRBD2. Sequenced sample: memory CD4+ T cells sorted from blood. The subset here: CD45RA-negative fraction. The CDR3 spells CATSSETSARYYNEQFF. CDR3 in DNA: TGTGCCACCAGCAGTGAAACTAGCGCACGTTACTACAATGAGCAGTTCTTC.